This paragraph reports one T cell receptor (beta chain). Its antigen is not identified. This record comes from a study of T cell responses to AZD1222 COVID-19 vaccine. Study in general: Second-dose intervals near 4 or 12 weeks were combined.

General study results and limits: Along spike, vaccine-associated CD4 TCRs were found throughout, with dominance at 160-218 and 743-854. No repertoire was sampled before or during the peak T cell response, only after it. Baseline testing showed seropositivity in only a handful of AZD1222 recipients.

CDR3 length: 14 amino acids. Germline V CDR1 and CDR2: MNHEY, SVGAGI. V dropped 4 bases and J dropped 4 bases, with 12 bases sitting between them. Method: immunoSEQ multiplex PCR; TCRdb's copy keeps in-frame clones and lacks some. The sample consists of roughly 72,000 clones, roughly 85% of them appearing once. This TCR was sampled from an adult in good health. Source: peripheral blood, taken on day 0 of AZD1222 vaccination. The V gene is TRBV6-5, the J gene TRBJ2-3; TRBD2 might be the D (5 bases). The CDR3 nucleotides read TGTGCCAGCAGTTTCCTCGGGGATTCAGATACGCAGTATTTT. As protein: CASSFLGDSDTQYF.